The sequence of this TCR beta chain was determined in a study of blood T cells in healthy people across ages. The trim removed 6 bases at V and 10 bases at J, leaving 6 bases unmatched. The CDR3 contains 13 residues. Using a J-beta primer mix together with a sample-barcoded 5' primer, a second PCR was run for roughly 6 to 11 cycles. From the 5' RACE reads, TCRdb called clonotypes with MiXCR, one entry per CDR3 protein. The data contain 650,000 to 950,000 distinct CDR3 sequences, around two fifths of them singletons. This clonotype has a handful of counts. The sequenced sample was blood. This receptor was obtained from a man aged 55 to 70 in good health. This chain links TRBV12-3 or TRBV12-4 with TRBJ1-6, with 7 bases aligning to TRBD1. The CDR3 region has the DNA TGTGCCAGCAGCCAACAGGGGAACTCACCCCTCCACTTT. It yields the protein CASSQQGNSPLHF.